This T cell receptor (beta chain) appears in the sequencing data of a study of T cell repertoires in aging, cancer and after chemotherapy. The template was genomic DNA from peripheral blood, not RNA. A mixed TRB-A/B primer pool amplified rearranged TRB by multiplex touch-down PCR. TCRdb re-called the multiplex PCR reads through MiXCR, storing one row per CDR3 protein. The table lists more than 8,500 distinct CDR3 sequences, roughly 41% of them singletons. This sequence originates from a human donor with a solid tumor. The specimen was blood.

CDR3 sequence: CASSRLAGDDSREQFF. Written as DNA, the CDR3 is TGTGCCAGCAGCCGACTAGCGGGAGATGATTCGCGTGAGCAGTTCTTC. V gene TRBV6-4 combines with J gene TRBJ2-1; TRBD2 aligns across 12 bases. The V gene's germline CDR1 is MRHNA and CDR2 SNTAGT. The CDR3 is 16 residues long. Trimming removed 6 bases from V and 9 bases from J; junction bases left unmatched: 12.